Listed here are 10 T cell receptor beta chains from one sample, sequenced in a study of cytomegalovirus exposure and HLA in healthy donors. In the PCR, 60 Vbeta and 13 Jbeta primers were used. Repertoires were generated with immunoSEQ multiplex PCR, while TCRdb's copy carries only in-frame clones and drops some. The sample lists some 150,000 clones, more than 80% occurring once. The specimen sequenced was PBMCs. The receptor set was obtained from a woman aged 50 to 60 in good health and CMV-seronegative.

CDR3 loop: CASSRAGDSEGTGYTF. The CDR3 bases are TGCGCCAGCAGCCGGGCCGGGGATTCAGAGGGTACTGGCTACACCTTC. The V and J genes are TRBV5-1 and TRBJ1-2; D unresolved. Germline V gives CDR1 SGHRS, CDR2 YFSETQ. CDR3 length: 16 residues. V was pared by 4 bases and J by 7 bases, with 23 bases between.

The V call is TRBV6-1, the J call TRBJ2-7, with 11 bases fitting TRBD1. The CDR3 has 14 amino acids. Germline CDR1 and CDR2: MNHNS and SASEGT. V was pared by 7 bases and J by 4 bases, with 6 bases of the junction left unmatched. The CDR3 reads CASKIGQGAYEQYF. As DNA, the CDR3 is TGTGCCAGCAAAATAGGACAGGGGGCGTACGAGCAGTACTTC.

There are a few counts of this clone. V gene TRBV5-4 combines with J gene TRBJ1-6; TRBD1 agrees at 7 bases. In germline, CDR1 is SGHNT, CDR2 YYREEE (reference sequence). This CDR3 contains 15 residues. V gave up 0 bases and J gave up 10 bases; unmatched junction bases: 7. In DNA, the CDR3 is TGTGCCAGCAGCTTGGATGTGACAGGGTACTCACCCCTCCACTTT. It encodes CASSLDVTGYSPLHF.

The V call is TRBV2, the J call TRBJ1-2; no definite D call. The CDR3 totals 13 residues. V lost 7 bases to trimming and J lost 6 bases, with 15 bases between them. Germline assignment: CDR1 SNHLY and CDR2 FYNNEI. The chain's CDR3 is CASTFPGSNGYTF. The CDR3, as DNA: TGTGCCAGCACTTTTCCCGGGTCTAATGGCTACACCTTC.

The V and J genes are TRBV10-3 and TRBJ2-7; TRBD2 agrees at 10 bases. The CDR3 loop spans 13 amino acids. From germline, CDR1 is ENHRY and CDR2 SYGVKD. J gave up 7 bases and V 10 bases, and 10 bases lay outside the gene matches. The CDR3 nucleotides read TGTGCCACCGAGACTAGCGGGTCTGGTGAGCAGTACTTC. Amino acids: CATETSGSGEQYF.

The rearrangement joins TRBV29-1 to TRBJ2-7; the D gene is possibly TRBD2 (6 bases). The CDR3 runs to 14 residues. V lost 2 bases and J lost 1, with 12 bases in between. From germline, CDR1 is SQVTM and CDR2 ANQGSEA. The CDR3 loop is CSVELTSRSYEQYF. CDR3 sequence (DNA): TGCAGCGTTGAATTAACTAGCCGATCCTACGAGCAGTACTTC.

This chain connects TRBV11-2 to TRBJ1-6, with 7 bases identical to TRBD1. This CDR3 is 14 amino acids long. Losses at the gene ends were 6 bases for V and 6 bases for J; bases not matched to a gene: 5. Per germline, CDR1 SGHAT and CDR2 FQNNGV. The CDR3 bases are TGTGCCAGCAGACAGGGGTTCTTTAATTCACCCCTCCACTTT. Translating gives CASRQGFFNSPLHF. The complete variable domain, with remaining parts taken from reference TRBV11-2 and TRBJ1-6, reads EAGVAQSPRYKIIEKRQSVAFWCNPISGHATLYWYQQILGQGPKLLIQFQNNGVVDDSQLPKDRFSAERLKGVDSTLKIQPAKLEDSAVYLCASRQGFFNSPLHFGNGTRLTVT.

The genes are TRBV5-4 and TRBJ2-5; 8 bases are shared with TRBD2. Unmatched junction bases numbered 2, after V lost 0 bases and J lost 4 bases. The CDR3 length is 14 residues. From germline, CDR1 is SGHNT and CDR2 YYREEE (reference sequence). The CDR3 region has the DNA TGTGCCAGCAGCTTGGGGAGCGGGGGAGAGACCCAGTACTTC. Amino acid sequence: CASSLGSGGETQYF. Based on the CDR3 plus reference TRBV5-4 and TRBJ2-5, the full variable domain is ETGVTQSPTHLIKTRGQQVTLRCSSQSGHNTVSWYQQALGQGPQFIFQYYREEENGRGNFPPRFSGLQFPNYSSELNVNALELDDSALYLCASSLGSGGETQYFGPGTRLLVL.

The table lists this clone with a count of one. The chain uses TRBV7-2 and TRBJ2-5; TRBD2 agrees at 7 bases. In germline, CDR1 is SGHTA, CDR2 FQGNSA. CDR3 length: 16 amino acids. Trimming cost V 5 bases and J 0 bases; bases outside gene matches: 9. CDR3 sequence reads: CASSPLGSGYQETQYF. The CDR3 DNA is TGTGCCAGCAGCCCTCTGGGTAGCGGGTACCAAGAGACCCAGTACTTC.

The chain couples TRBV4-2 to TRBJ2-3, with 9 bases lining up with TRBD2. In germline, CDR1 is LGHNA, CDR2 YNFKEQ. The ends lost 1 base at V and 4 bases at J; junction bases unmatched: 9. This CDR3 comprises 17 residues. The CDR3 spells CASSQVVIAGEPDTQYF. DNA of the CDR3: TGTGCCAGCAGCCAAGTGGTAATAGCGGGAGAGCCAGATACGCAGTATTTT.